Listed below are T cell receptor beta chains from one sample, sequenced in a study of CD8 T cells in ankylosing spondylitis. From the 5' RACE reads, TCRdb called clonotypes with MiXCR, one entry per CDR3 protein. The table shows about 130,000 distinct CDR3 sequences, with about 6.4% occurring only once. The sequenced material came from blood, either unsorted or a sorted T cell fraction (not recorded which). These receptors all stem from a male donor with ankylosing spondylitis or in good health (not recorded which). Each CDR3 is given with its conserved first and last residue. D genes are given only for firm matches. Clone size appears in some rows only: once, few, many, or a class for an expanded clone.

D gene: -; clone size: -; V gene: TRBV19; J gene: TRBJ2-1; CDR3 DNA: TGTGCCAGTAGTATAGTAGGCCTGGGGTCTTCCTACAATGAGCAGTTCTTC; CDR3 protein: CASSIVGLGSSYNEQFF
D gene: TRBD1; clone size: many; V gene: TRBV4-1; J gene: TRBJ1-5; CDR3 DNA: TGCGCCAGCAGCCTGACCCCGGGACAGGGGACTCAGCCCCAGCATTTT; CDR3 protein: CASSLTPGQGTQPQHF
D gene: TRBD2; clone size: many; V gene: TRBV10-3; J gene: TRBJ2-7; CDR3 DNA: TGTGCCATCAGCGGGCTAGCGGGAGGGAGCTCCTACGAGCAGTACTTC; CDR3 protein: CAISGLAGGSSYEQYF
D gene: TRBD2; clone size: many; V gene: TRBV5-1; J gene: TRBJ2-1; CDR3 DNA: TGCGCCAGCAGCCAGGGACTAGCGGACTACAATGAGCAGTTCTTC; CDR3 protein: CASSQGLADYNEQFF
D gene: -; clone size: many; V gene: TRBV4-1; J gene: TRBJ2-7; CDR3 DNA: TGCGCCAGCAGCCGCCGTTTTTTTGGACTATCCTCCTACGAGCAGTACTTC; CDR3 protein: CASSRRFFGLSSYEQYF
D gene: TRBD2; clone size: many; V gene: TRBV20-1; J gene: TRBJ2-5; CDR3 DNA: TGCAGTGCTAGGGCTAGCGGGGGGTACCAAGAGACCCAGTACTTC; CDR3 protein: CSARASGGYQETQYF
D gene: -; clone size: -; V gene: TRBV18; J gene: TRBJ2-1; CDR3 DNA: TGTGCCAGCTCACCCCCGGAGGGACTCTACAATGAGCAGTTCTTC; CDR3 protein: CASSPPEGLYNEQFF
D gene: TRBD1; clone size: many; V gene: TRBV5-1; J gene: TRBJ1-2; CDR3 DNA: TGCGCCAGCAGCTTGGCTGCAGGGGGCCCCCAAACTCGCCCTGGCGGCTACACCTTC; CDR3 protein: CASSLAAGGPQTRPGGYTF
D gene: TRBD2; clone size: -; V gene: TRBV7-6; J gene: TRBJ2-7; CDR3 DNA: TGTGCCAGCAGCCCAAATCAGGGACTAGGGTCCTACGAGCAGTACTTC; CDR3 protein: CASSPNQGLGSYEQYF
D gene: -; clone size: many; V gene: TRBV13; J gene: TRBJ1-3; CDR3 DNA: TGTGCCAGCCGCTTCAGGGGTACTGGAAACACCATATATTTT; CDR3 protein: CASRFRGTGNTIYF
D gene: -; clone size: many; V gene: TRBV5-1; J gene: TRBJ2-1; CDR3 DNA: TGCGCCAGCAGCTTGGACGACGGAGGCTCCTACAATGAGCAGTTCTTC; CDR3 protein: CASSLDDGGSYNEQFF
D gene: -; clone size: many; V gene: TRBV7-9; J gene: TRBJ2-2; CDR3 DNA: TGTGCCAGCAGCTTAGTTCCGGTGAACACCGGGGAGCTGTTTTTT; CDR3 protein: CASSLVPVNTGELFF
D gene: -; clone size: few; V gene: TRBV5-1; J gene: TRBJ2-3; CDR3 DNA: TGCGCCAGCAGCTTGGAATATGGCAGCACAGATACGCAGTATTTT; CDR3 protein: CASSLEYGSTDTQYF
D gene: -; clone size: -; V gene: TRBV15; J gene: TRBJ2-4; CDR3 DNA: TGTGCCACCAGCGGGCGATGGGCATTACTAGCCAAAAACATTCAGTACTTC; CDR3 protein: CATSGRWALLAKNIQYF
D gene: -; clone size: many; V gene: TRBV20-1; J gene: TRBJ1-1; CDR3 DNA: TGCAGTGCTAGAAGGGGACAACTGAACACTGAAGCTTTCTTT; CDR3 protein: CSARRGQLNTEAFF
D gene: -; clone size: many; V gene: TRBV5-1; J gene: TRBJ2-7; CDR3 DNA: TGCGCCAGCACCGCCGGACAGTTGAACCAATACGAGCAGTACTTC; CDR3 protein: CASTAGQLNQYEQYF
D gene: -; clone size: many; V gene: TRBV5-1; J gene: TRBJ1-5; CDR3 DNA: TGCGCCAGCAGCTTGGGAGGGTTTAATCAGCCCCAGCATTTT; CDR3 protein: CASSLGGFNQPQHF
D gene: TRBD1; clone size: once; V gene: TRBV5-1; J gene: TRBJ1-2; CDR3 DNA: TGCGCCAGCAGCCGACAGGGGTCTAACTATGGCTACACCTTC; CDR3 protein: CASSRQGSNYGYTF
D gene: -; clone size: many; V gene: TRBV5-1; J gene: TRBJ2-1; CDR3 DNA: TGCGCCAGCAGCATAAACCGGAATGAGCAGTTCTTC; CDR3 protein: CASSINRNEQFF
D gene: TRBD2; clone size: many; V gene: TRBV29-1; J gene: TRBJ2-7; CDR3 DNA: TGCAGCGCTATAGCGGGATCTACCTACGAGCAGTACTTC; CDR3 protein: CSAIAGSTYEQYF
D gene: -; clone size: many; V gene: TRBV20-1; J gene: TRBJ1-1; CDR3 DNA: TGCAGTGCTAGAGATGGGGGGAGACAATTGAACACTGAAGCTTTCTTT; CDR3 protein: CSARDGGRQLNTEAFF
D gene: TRBD1; clone size: -; V gene: TRBV20-1; J gene: TRBJ2-7; CDR3 DNA: TGCAGTGCTAGTTTGGGACAGGGCTACGAGCAGTACTTC; CDR3 protein: CSASLGQGYEQYF
D gene: -; clone size: -; V gene: TRBV12-3/TRBV12-4; J gene: TRBJ1-5; CDR3 DNA: TGTGCCTGCTGCCAGGAAGTCCAATGGCCCCAGCATTTT; CDR3 protein: CACCQEVQWPQHF
D gene: -; clone size: -; V gene: TRBV10-3; J gene: TRBJ2-5; CDR3 DNA: TGTGCCTTCAGTCGGGCCGATAAAGAGACCCAGTACTTC; CDR3 protein: CAFSRADKETQYF
D gene: -; clone size: many; V gene: TRBV5-5; J gene: TRBJ1-4; CDR3 DNA: TGTGCCAGCAGCTTCGAAGGCCAGGGGCCAACTAATGAAAAACTGTTTTTT; CDR3 protein: CASSFEGQGPTNEKLFF
D gene: -; clone size: many; V gene: TRBV12-3/TRBV12-4; J gene: TRBJ1-2; CDR3 DNA: TGTGCCAGCAGCCCCGGAGACTATGGCTACACCTTC; CDR3 protein: CASSPGDYGYTF
D gene: TRBD2; clone size: many; V gene: TRBV12-3/TRBV12-4; J gene: TRBJ2-1; CDR3 DNA: TGTGCCAGCAGTTTCCCTAGCGGGGGGGTGGGCAATGAGCAGTTCTTC; CDR3 protein: CASSFPSGGVGNEQFF
D gene: -; clone size: many; V gene: TRBV11-2; J gene: TRBJ2-5; CDR3 DNA: TGTGCCAGCAGCTTTGGACGGGGACAAGAGACCCAGTACTTC; CDR3 protein: CASSFGRGQETQYF
D gene: -; clone size: many; V gene: TRBV20-1; J gene: TRBJ1-5; CDR3 DNA: TGCAGTGACGCGCCGCCAGTCAGCAATCAGCCCCAGCATTTT; CDR3 protein: CSDAPPVSNQPQHF
D gene: -; clone size: many; V gene: TRBV5-1; J gene: TRBJ1-3; CDR3 DNA: TGCGCCAGCAGACTCCCATCTGGAAACACCATATATTTT; CDR3 protein: CASRLPSGNTIYF
D gene: TRBD1; clone size: many; V gene: TRBV28; J gene: TRBJ1-2; CDR3 DNA: TGTGCCAGCAGTCCGGGGACAGGGATAGGTGTTAACTATGGCTACACCTTC; CDR3 protein: CASSPGTGIGVNYGYTF
D gene: TRBD1; clone size: many; V gene: TRBV5-1; J gene: TRBJ1-6; CDR3 DNA: TGCGCCAGCAGCCCGCGACAGGGAGACAATTCACCCCTCCACTTT; CDR3 protein: CASSPRQGDNSPLHF
D gene: -; clone size: many; V gene: TRBV12-3/TRBV12-4; J gene: TRBJ2-3; CDR3 DNA: TGTGCCAGCAGTTTGAGTCCCACCACAGATACGCAGTATTTT; CDR3 protein: CASSLSPTTDTQYF